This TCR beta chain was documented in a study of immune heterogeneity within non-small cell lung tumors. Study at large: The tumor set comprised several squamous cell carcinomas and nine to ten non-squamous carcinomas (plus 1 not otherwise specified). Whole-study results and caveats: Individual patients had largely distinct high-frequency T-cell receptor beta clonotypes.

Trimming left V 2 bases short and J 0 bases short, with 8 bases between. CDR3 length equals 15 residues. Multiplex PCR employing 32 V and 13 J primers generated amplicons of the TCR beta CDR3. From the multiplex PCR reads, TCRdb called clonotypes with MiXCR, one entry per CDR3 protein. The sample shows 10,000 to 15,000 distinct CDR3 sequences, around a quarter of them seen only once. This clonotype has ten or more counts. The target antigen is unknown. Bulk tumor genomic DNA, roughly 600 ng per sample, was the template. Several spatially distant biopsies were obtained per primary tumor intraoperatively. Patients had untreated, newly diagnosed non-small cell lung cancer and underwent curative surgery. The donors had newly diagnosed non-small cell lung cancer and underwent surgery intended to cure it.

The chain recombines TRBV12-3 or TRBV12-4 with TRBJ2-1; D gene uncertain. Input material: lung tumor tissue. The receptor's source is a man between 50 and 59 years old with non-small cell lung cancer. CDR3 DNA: TGTGCCAGCAGTTTACACCCAAGCTCCTACAATGAGCAGTTCTTC. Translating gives CASSLHPSSYNEQFF.